Detailed here is one T cell receptor (beta chain). Germline CDR1 and CDR2: MNHEY and SVGAGI. CDR3 length equals 13 residues. V gave up 5 bases and J gave up 7 bases; unmatched junction bases: 5. This sample stems from a study of T-cell memory formation after mild COVID-19. Study summary: TCR clusters mostly belonged to single donors.

Via MiXCR, TCRdb re-called the 5' RACE reads, giving one row per CDR3 protein. The table includes about 400,000 distinct CDR3 sequences, about 25% detected once. The sequence was collected from an adult woman who had mild COVID-19 (a few samples of this study predate the infection). Cell type and time point are not known. The V call is TRBV6-5, the J call TRBJ2-1, with 7 bases fitting TRBD2. The sample taken for sequencing was PBMCs or a T cell subset sorted from them (not recorded which). The CDR3 coding sequence is TGTGCCAGCAGTGTGGGAGGGCCAAATGAGCAGTTCTTC. Translating it yields CASSVGGPNEQFF.